A few counts support the clone carrying this T cell receptor beta chain. Its antigen remains unidentified. TCRdb ran MiXCR on the RT-PCR reads and lists one entry per CDR3 protein. The profile covers about 780,000 distinct CDR3 sequences, with less than 20% appearing a single time and 9.5% to 13% taken by the ten largest. The data derive from a study of response to subunit inactivated influenza vaccine. Whole-study results and caveats: That few new T cells are recruited by each seasonal influenza vaccination was the authors' suggestion.

V gave up 0 bases and J gave up 8 bases, with 16 bases separating them. The CDR3 sequence is 15 residues long. Germline-derived CDR1 and CDR2 are DFQATT and SNEGSKA (reference sequence). Sequencing used PBMCs from blood, obtained 5 days after vaccination. The TCR was taken from a man in his forties or fifties who received an inactivated influenza vaccine. This chain joins TRBV20-1 and TRBJ1-4, with a weak D call TRBD1 (6 bases). CDR3 sequence reads: CSARDFQGSSEKLFF. CDR3 nucleotides: TGCAGTGCTAGAGATTTCCAGGGGTCGTCCGAAAAACTGTTTTTT.